This T cell receptor (beta chain) was sequenced during a study of OX40 agonist ivuxolimab in advanced cancers. General study points: Low clonal expansion, among the lowest seen, marked partial responders at 0.1-3.0 mg/kg. On average, a greater number of expanded clones characterised CD8+ T cells relative to CD4+. Certain nonresponders additionally had low normalized T-cell clonal expansion.

As to this clone: What it binds is unknown.

Enrollment shut out patients with autoimmune disease history or systemic immunosuppression. Profiled with immunoSEQ multiplex PCR; TCRdb holds only in-frame clones, not every one. The repertoire includes some 22,000 clones, around 73% of them detected once, and about 17% sits in the top ten. The sample was CD4+ or CD8+ T cells sorted from blood, taken in a trial of the OX40 agonist ivuxolimab. This clonotype originated in an adult with an advanced solid tumor such as melanoma, head and neck, liver or kidney cancer.

The CDR3 region has the DNA TGTGCCAGCAGCTTATTACAGGGGGAGCAGTACTTC. It codes for CASSLLQGEQYF. This chain uses TRBV11-3 with TRBJ2-7, with 7 bases aligning to TRBD1. CDR3 size: 12 residues. V lost 2 bases to trimming and J lost 7 bases; unmatched junction nucleotides: 2. Germline-derived CDR1 and CDR2 are SGHNT and YENEEA.